The clone carrying this TCR beta chain has more than one count but fewer than ten. Its antigen is still unknown. The V and J ends lost 8 bases and 2 bases respectively, with 16 bases between them. This CDR3 is 16 amino acids long. Germline V gene sequence: CDR1 MGHRA, CDR2 YSYEKL. The sample originates from a study of post-analysis software for immune sequencing data. Whole-study results and caveats: Controls had lower frequencies than patients of about 5 TRBV segments, which included TRBV5-6, TRBV5-1 and TRBV20-1.

cDNA libraries of TCR beta carried unique molecular identifiers. One entry per CDR3 protein results from TCRdb running MiXCR on the PCR reads. The sample holds 500,000 to 600,000 distinct CDR3 sequences; about 40% are singletons and the top ten take around 1.7%. The source is a girl aged 5 to 17 with multiple sclerosis. The chain has TRBV4-1 and TRBJ2-6; no clear D gene. Sequenced sample: blood. The CDR3 here is CASQTQGVAGANVLTF. In DNA form, the CDR3 reads TGCGCCAGCCAGACGCAAGGAGTCGCTGGGGCCAACGTCCTGACTTTC.